The subject of this entry is one T cell receptor beta chain. 13 Jbeta primers and 60 Vbeta primers were used for the PCR. The data were produced by immunoSEQ multiplex PCR, yet TCRdb's version contains in-frame clones alone and is incomplete. Among approximately 190,000 clones listed, almost 85% were seen once. V lost 4 bases and J lost 4; bases outside the gene matches: 2. Germline V lookup: CDR1 MDHEN, CDR2 SYDVKM. This CDR3 comprises 14 residues. The data stem from a study of cytomegalovirus exposure and HLA in healthy donors. This sequence was found in a boy aged 10-17 years in good health and CMV-seronegative. The V gene is TRBV28, the J gene TRBJ1-4; 8 bases fit TRBD1. Sequencing was carried out using PBMCs. The CDR3 is CASSWTGNNEKLFF. The CDR3 DNA follows: TGTGCCAGCAGTTGGACAGGGAATAATGAAAAACTGTTTTTT.